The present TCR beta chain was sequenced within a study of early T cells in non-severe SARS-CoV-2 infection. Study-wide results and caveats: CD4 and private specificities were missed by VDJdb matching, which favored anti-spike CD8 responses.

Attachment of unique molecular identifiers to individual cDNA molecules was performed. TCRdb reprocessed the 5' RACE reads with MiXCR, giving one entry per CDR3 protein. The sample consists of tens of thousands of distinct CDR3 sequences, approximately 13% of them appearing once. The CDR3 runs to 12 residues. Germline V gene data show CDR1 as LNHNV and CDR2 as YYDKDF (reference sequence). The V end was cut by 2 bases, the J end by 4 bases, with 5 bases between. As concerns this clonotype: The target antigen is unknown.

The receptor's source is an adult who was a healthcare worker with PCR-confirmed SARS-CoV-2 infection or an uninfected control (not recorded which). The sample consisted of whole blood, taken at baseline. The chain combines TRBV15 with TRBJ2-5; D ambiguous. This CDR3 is CATSRHPETQYF. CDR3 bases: TGTGCCACCAGCAGACATCCAGAGACCCAGTACTTC.